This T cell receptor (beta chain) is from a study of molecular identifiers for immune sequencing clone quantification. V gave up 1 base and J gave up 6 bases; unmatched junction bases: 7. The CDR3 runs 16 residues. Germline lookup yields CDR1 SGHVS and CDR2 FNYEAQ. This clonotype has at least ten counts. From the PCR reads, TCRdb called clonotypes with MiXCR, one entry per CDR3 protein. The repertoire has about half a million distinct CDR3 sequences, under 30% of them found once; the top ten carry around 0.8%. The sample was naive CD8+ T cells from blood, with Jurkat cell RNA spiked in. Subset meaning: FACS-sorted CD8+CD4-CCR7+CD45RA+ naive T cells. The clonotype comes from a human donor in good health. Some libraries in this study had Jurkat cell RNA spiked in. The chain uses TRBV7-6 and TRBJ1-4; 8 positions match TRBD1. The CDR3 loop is CASSLDQGARDEKLFF. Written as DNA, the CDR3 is TGTGCCAGCAGCTTAGACCAGGGGGCGCGAGATGAAAAACTGTTTTTT.